The source of this TCR beta chain is a study of blood T cells in healthy people across ages. Study information: Researchers report that template switching captured about one barcoded beta molecule per two T cells.

Investigators took about 10 milliliters of peripheral blood from every donor. Primers used in a second PCR of roughly 6 to 11 cycles were a sample-barcoded 5' primer and a J-beta primer mix. Every cDNA molecule carried a tag from a template-switch adaptor bearing 12 random nucleotides. TCRdb re-called the 5' RACE reads through MiXCR, storing one row per CDR3 protein. Of about 1,800,000 distinct CDR3 sequences in the sample, 28% were seen once. General observations from the study: The long-lived group displayed more naive CD4+ cells, plus higher diversity, than the aged donors did.

The sample holds many counts of this clonotype. Its antigen remains unknown. CDR3 length: 10 residues. The ends were cut back, 3 bases at V and 7 bases at J, with 6 bases in the middle. Germline values: CDR1 SQVTM, CDR2 ANQGSEA. This receptor was obtained from a young woman in good health. The chain links TRBV29-1 to TRBJ2-5; TRBD2 might be the D (5 bases). The material sequenced was blood. The CDR3 sequence is CSVEAGTQYF. The DNA of the CDR3 is TGCAGCGTTGAGGCGGGGACCCAGTACTTC.